The clone carrying this T cell receptor (beta chain) has just one count. The same CDR3 also results from other DNA sequences found in this sample. This specimen comes from a study of follicular helper T cells after annual influenza vaccination. Study-wide context: Some donors were sampled over the 2013-2014, 2014-2015 and 2015-2016 vaccinations.

Germline V gene sequence: CDR1 SGHRS, CDR2 YFSETQ. Trimming removed 3 bases from V and 1 base from J, with 10 bases in between. This CDR3 is built from 14 residues. Noted time point: 2015-2016 season, pre-vaccination. Non-naive CD4+CXCR5+PD-1+ cTfh were sorted into ICOS+CD38+ and ICOS-CD38- fractions. Data came from immunoSEQ multiplex PCR; TCRdb stores just in-frame clones and leaves some out. The data hold about 9,300 clones, with about 90% observed a single time. V and J are TRBV5-1 and TRBJ1-1, with a possible D match to TRBD1 (5 bases). This TCR was recovered from an adult who received the influenza vaccine. Sequenced material: CXCR5+ CD38- circulating T follicular helper cells from blood, taken on the day of influenza vaccination. Subset in this sample: circulating Tfh, non-naive CD4+CXCR5+PD-1+ (ICOS+CD38+ or ICOS-CD38-). CDR3 coding DNA: TGCGCCAGCAGCTCGACGAGGGGGAACACTGAAGCTTTCTTT. Its protein product is CASSSTRGNTEAFF.